The present T cell receptor beta chain was sequenced within a study of technical replicates of blood from a handful of donors (dated by TCRdb to 2016 to 2017). In regard to this clone: Its antigen specificity is not known. Base qualities are not provided; no much larger clone lies one nucleotide away.

V is clipped by 5 bases and J by 5 bases, and the sequence between their germline boundaries is 16 bases long. CDR1 and CDR2 were assigned from the germline V gene (reference sequence) as LNHDA and SQIVND. From the cysteine through the phenylalanine, the CDR3 covers 14 amino acids. The retained sequence is limited to the CDR3, 42 bases, with the frame set at the first base. The protocol used for the library was the immunoSEQ multiplex PCR assay. TCRdb re-hosts the immuneACCESS table, in-frame sequences only. Its copies lack some clones; in the studies checked, an unresolved V gene accounts for under half of them, and the cause for the rest is not known. This sample has under 90,000 clones in its table, and about 97% of those were observed once. Roughly 0.21% of the sample lies in the top ten.

The chain couples TRBV19 to TRBJ2-7; a tentative D call is TRBD1 (7 bases match). This clonotype originated in a human donor in good health. The source material was T cells isolated from PBMCs. The bases are TGTGCCAGTAGTGCGACAGGGACTGCAAACGAGCAGTACTTC. Protein translation: CASSATGTANEQYF.